This T cell receptor beta chain was found in a study of cytomegalovirus exposure and HLA in healthy donors. In the study overall: According to later analysis, the same platform produced the 130 or so validation and some 680 first-cohort repertoires.

The CDR3 totals 13 residues. CDR1 is MNHEY and CDR2 is SMNVEV in the germline V gene (reference sequence). Trimming removed 6 bases from V and 7 bases from J; junction bases left unmatched: 9. Study-level findings and limits: The tendency of first-cohort TCR clusters to co-occur in the 110 or so validation repertoires emerged from a later analysis.

A word on this clone: Its target is unknown.

Produced via immunoSEQ multiplex PCR; TCRdb's table is partial and in-frame only. The data show about 98,000 clones, around nine tenths seen once. This sequence was found in a woman aged 25 to 39 in good health and CMV-seronegative. The chain links TRBV27 to TRBJ2-7; 7 bases map to TRBD1. Sequencing was performed on PBMCs. This chain's CDR3 is CASRTGQDGEQYF. The CDR3 DNA reads as TGTGCCAGCAGAACAGGACAGGACGGGGAGCAGTACTTC.